This TCR beta chain was identified during a study of T cells in localized non-small cell lung cancer. Generated by immunoSEQ multiplex PCR, the TCRdb table keeps only in-frame clones and is missing some. Of about 78,000 clones in the sample, 84% were seen once. Notes on this clone: Its antigen is still unknown.

Germline assignment: CDR1 SNHLY and CDR2 FYNNEI. This CDR3 is 13 amino acids long. V was pared by 0 bases and J by 9 bases, with 11 bases between. Findings of the study overall: Exceeding tumor, uninvolved adjacent lung had the highest T cell clonality. Heterogeneity stays possible, as sequencing covered only one tumor region. The study detected a median about 50 of the top 100 tumor clones in adjacent lung.

The source of this sequence is a man between 35 and 75 years old with stage I lung adenocarcinoma. This sequence joins TRBV2 and TRBJ1-2; tentative D call: TRBD1 (6 bases). The sequencing here drew on peripheral blood, taken before any cancer treatment. The CDR3 protein is CASSEALGDSYTF. The CDR3 nucleotides are TGTGCCAGCAGTGAAGCGCTAGGGGACAGCTACACCTTC.